A selection of T cell receptor beta chains follows, all from one sample in a study of control samples from healthy donors and cancer patients. Repertoires were generated with immunoSEQ multiplex PCR, while TCRdb's copy carries only in-frame clones and drops some. Of some 73,000 clones listed, about 93% were seen once; the top ten hold 6.2%. The sequenced sample consisted of blood. Source of these receptors: a middle-aged woman in good health. Both conserved end residues are part of each CDR3. D genes are given only for firm matches. Not every row has a clone size; where given, it reads once, few, many or a size class.

d_gene,j_gene,abundance,v_gene,CDR3nt,CDR3aa
.,TRBJ1-1,.,TRBV29-1,TGCAGCGTCGTAGTCGTCTCCGGGGGCACTGAAGCTTTCTTT,CSVVVVSGGTEAFF
.,TRBJ1-1,.,TRBV11-2,TGTGCCAGCAGCACCGACGTAAGCACTGAAGCTTTCTTT,CASSTDVSTEAFF
TRBD1,TRBJ1-5,once,TRBV7-2,TGTGCCAGCAGCCCCACGGTGGGACAGCACAATCAGCCCCAGCATTTT,CASSPTVGQHNQPQHF
.,TRBJ2-2,.,TRBV18,TGTGCCAGCTCACCGAGAGATACCGGGGAGCTGTTTTTT,CASSPRDTGELFF
TRBD1,TRBJ1-5,.,TRBV2,TGTGCCAGCAGGCGACGGACAGGTGCCAATCAGCCCCAGCATTTT,CASRRRTGANQPQHF
.,TRBJ2-2,.,TRBV6-1,TGTGCCAGCAGTGAATCCCCTAAGCCCGGGGAGCTGTTTTTT,CASSESPKPGELFF
TRBD1,TRBJ1-4,.,TRBV6-6,TGTGCCAGCACCCACAGGGGGCGGGATGAAAAACTGTTTTTT,CASTHRGRDEKLFF
.,TRBJ2-1,.,TRBV28,TGTGCCAGCAGCACCGGGACCCATGGCTCCTACAATGAGCAGTTCTTC,CASSTGTHGSYNEQFF
TRBD2,TRBJ2-3,.,TRBV24-1,TGTGCCACCAGTGCAGCGGGGGCGTATGATACGCAGTATTTT,CATSAAGAYDTQYF
TRBD1,TRBJ2-2,once,TRBV5-1,TGCGCCAGCAGCTTGGGGGGACAGGCGGGGACCGGGGAGCTGTTTTTT,CASSLGGQAGTGELFF
TRBD1,TRBJ1-2,.,TRBV11-2,TGTGCCAGCAGCTTAGATCTTTCCCAGACAGGGGGCTATGGCTACACCTTC,CASSLDLSQTGGYGYTF
.,TRBJ1-2,once,TRBV6-5,TGTGCCAGCAGCCCCGGGTCGGACTATGGCTACACCTTC,CASSPGSDYGYTF
TRBD1,TRBJ1-3,.,TRBV7-3,TGTGCCAGCAGCTTAGGGACAGGCGGAACCTCTGGAAACACCATATATTTT,CASSLGTGGTSGNTIYF
.,TRBJ1-2,.,TRBV18,TGTGCCAGCTCACCACCAAGCGGCAGGGAGGTAGTCGGCTACACCTTC,CASSPPSGREVVGYTF
TRBD1,TRBJ2-2,.,TRBV7-3,TGTGCCAGCAGCTTAACGGGACAGGGGAACACCGGGGAGCTGTTTTTT,CASSLTGQGNTGELFF
TRBD2,TRBJ2-3,.,TRBV9,TGTGCCAGCAGCGTCGTCTCTAGCGGGGGATCAGATACGCAGTATTTT,CASSVVSSGGSDTQYF